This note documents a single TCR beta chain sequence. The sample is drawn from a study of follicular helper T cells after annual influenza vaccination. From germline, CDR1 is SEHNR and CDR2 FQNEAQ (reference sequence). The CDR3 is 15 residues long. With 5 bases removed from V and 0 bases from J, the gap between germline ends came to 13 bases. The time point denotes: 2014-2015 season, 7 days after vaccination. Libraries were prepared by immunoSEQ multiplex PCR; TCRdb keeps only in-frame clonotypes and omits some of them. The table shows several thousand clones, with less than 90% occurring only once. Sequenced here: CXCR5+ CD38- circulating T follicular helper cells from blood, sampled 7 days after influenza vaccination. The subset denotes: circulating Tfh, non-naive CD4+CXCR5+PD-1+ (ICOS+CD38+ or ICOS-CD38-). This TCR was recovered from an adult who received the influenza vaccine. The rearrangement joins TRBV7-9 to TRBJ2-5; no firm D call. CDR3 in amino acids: CASSPWTVNQETQYF. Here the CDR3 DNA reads TGTGCCAGCAGCCCCTGGACGGTAAACCAAGAGACCCAGTACTTC.